This is a list of T cell receptor beta chains from one sample in a study of T cell changes during pregnancy in multiple sclerosis. Sequenced by immunoSEQ multiplex PCR; TCRdb stores in-frame clones only, minus some. The table has tens of thousands of clones, roughly 90% seen once. The input for sequencing was CD4+ T cells from peripheral blood mononuclear cells, taken in the third trimester of pregnancy. The receptor set was obtained from a female donor with multiple sclerosis, enrolled in a pregnancy study. The CDR3 runs from the conserved cysteine through the conserved F or W. D genes are given only for firm matches. Clone size is stated in some rows and not others, as once, few, many or a class when expanded.

D,J,size,V,CDR3,DNA
-,TRBJ2-5,-,TRBV12-5,CASASSGQETQYF,TGTGCTAGTGCCTCCTCGGGCCAAGAGACCCAGTACTTC
TRBD2,TRBJ2-2,-,TRBV9,CASSPRTSREDTGELFF,TGTGCCAGCAGCCCAAGGACTAGCCGGGAGGACACCGGGGAGCTGTTTTTT
TRBD2,TRBJ2-7,-,TRBV28,CASSRLADTYEQYF,TGTGCCAGCAGTCGACTAGCGGACACCTACGAGCAGTACTTC
TRBD1,TRBJ1-2,-,TRBV5-1,CASSRTGGDGYTF,TGCGCCAGCAGCCGGACAGGGGGTGATGGCTACACCTTC
-,TRBJ1-6,-,TRBV7-9,CASSPQGSPNSPLHF,TGTGCCAGCAGCCCCCAGGGGTCACCGAATTCACCCCTCCACTTT
TRBD2,TRBJ2-1,once,TRBV28,CASSLGGSGSYNEQFF,TGTGCCAGCAGTTTGGGAGGGAGCGGGTCTTACAATGAGCAGTTCTTC
-,TRBJ2-1,-,TRBV5-6,CASSLVSLSSYNEQFF,TGTGCCAGCAGCTTGGTATCTCTGAGCTCCTACAATGAGCAGTTCTTC
TRBD1,TRBJ2-1,once,TRBV30,CAWDQGQGSYNEQFF,TGTGCCTGGGACCAGGGACAGGGTTCCTACAATGAGCAGTTCTTC
-,TRBJ1-1,few,TRBV7-3,CASSLTGGNTEAFF,TGTGCCAGCAGCTTAACGGGAGGGAACACTGAAGCTTTCTTT
-,TRBJ1-5,-,TRBV4-3,CASSQDRGSGQPQHF,TGCGCCAGCAGCCAAGATCGGGGGTCCGGTCAGCCCCAGCATTTT
TRBD1,TRBJ2-5,-,TRBV6-5,CASSSRGQQETQYF,TGTGCCAGCAGTAGCCGGGGACAGCAAGAGACCCAGTACTTC
-,TRBJ1-1,-,TRBV18,CASSPPRYQGGTEAFF,TGTGCCAGCTCACCACCACGTTACCAGGGAGGGACTGAAGCTTTCTTT
-,TRBJ1-2,-,TRBV9,CASSGGAAPAYGYTF,TGTGCCAGCAGCGGCGGGGCTGCCCCCGCTTATGGCTACACCTTC
TRBD1,TRBJ1-2,few,TRBV7-8,CASSLGTGVAGGYTF,TGTGCCAGCAGCTTAGGGACAGGGGTTGCAGGTGGCTACACCTTC
-,TRBJ1-1,-,TRBV7-9,CASRPGATNTEAFF,TGTGCCAGCAGACCCGGAGCGACGAACACTGAAGCTTTCTTT
-,TRBJ1-1,-,TRBV30,CAWNRPGGVAFF,TGTGCCTGGAACCGCCCCGGAGGAGTAGCTTTCTTT
-,TRBJ2-2,-,TRBV7-9,CASSLGVGALAGELFF,TGTGCCAGCAGCTTAGGTGTGGGGGCGCTTGCAGGGGAGCTGTTTTTT